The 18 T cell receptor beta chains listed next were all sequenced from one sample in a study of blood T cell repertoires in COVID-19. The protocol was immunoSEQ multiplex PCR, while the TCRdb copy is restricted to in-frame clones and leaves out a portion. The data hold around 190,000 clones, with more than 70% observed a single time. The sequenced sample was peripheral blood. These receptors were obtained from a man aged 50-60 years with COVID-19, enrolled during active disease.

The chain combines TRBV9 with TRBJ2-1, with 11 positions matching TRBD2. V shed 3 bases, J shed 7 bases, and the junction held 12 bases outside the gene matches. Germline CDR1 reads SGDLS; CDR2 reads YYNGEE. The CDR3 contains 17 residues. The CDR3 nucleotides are TGTGCCAGCAGCGGAGGCCCCCTAGCGGGAGGTCTAAATGAGCAGTTCTTC. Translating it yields CASSGGPLAGGLNEQFF.

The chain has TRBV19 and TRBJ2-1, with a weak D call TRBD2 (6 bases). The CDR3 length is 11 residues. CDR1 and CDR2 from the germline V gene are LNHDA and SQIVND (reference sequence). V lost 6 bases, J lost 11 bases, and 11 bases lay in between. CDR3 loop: CASSPGRKQFF. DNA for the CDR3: TGTGCCAGTAGCCCCGGGAGAAAGCAGTTCTTC.

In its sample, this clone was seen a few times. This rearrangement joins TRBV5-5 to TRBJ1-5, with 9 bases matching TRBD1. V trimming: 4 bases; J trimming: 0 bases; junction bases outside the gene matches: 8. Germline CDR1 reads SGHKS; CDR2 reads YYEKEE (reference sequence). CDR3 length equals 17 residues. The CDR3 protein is CASSGGTGSYSNQPQHF. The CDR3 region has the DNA TGTGCCAGCAGCGGCGGGACAGGGAGTTATAGCAATCAGCCCCAGCATTTT.

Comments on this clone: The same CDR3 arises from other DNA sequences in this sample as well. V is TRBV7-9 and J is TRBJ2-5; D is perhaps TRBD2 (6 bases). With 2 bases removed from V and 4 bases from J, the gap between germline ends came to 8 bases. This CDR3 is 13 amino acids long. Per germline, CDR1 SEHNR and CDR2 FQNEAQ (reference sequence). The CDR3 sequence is CASSLTGGETQYF. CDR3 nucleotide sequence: TGTGCCAGCAGCTTAACCGGGGGAGAGACCCAGTACTTC.

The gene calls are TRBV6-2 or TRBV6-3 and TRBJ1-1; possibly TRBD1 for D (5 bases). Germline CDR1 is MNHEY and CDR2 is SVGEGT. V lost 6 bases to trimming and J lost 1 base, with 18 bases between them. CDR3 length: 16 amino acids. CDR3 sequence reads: CASSPGGAEKNTEAFF. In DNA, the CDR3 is TGTGCCAGCAGCCCGGGAGGGGCAGAGAAGAACACTGAAGCTTTCTTT.

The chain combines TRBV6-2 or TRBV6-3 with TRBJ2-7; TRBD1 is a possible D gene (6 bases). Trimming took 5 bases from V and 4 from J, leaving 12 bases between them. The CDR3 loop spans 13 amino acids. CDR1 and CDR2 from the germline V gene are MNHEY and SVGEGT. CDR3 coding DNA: TGTGCCAGCAGTCCGGGACACCTTTACGAGCAGTACTTC. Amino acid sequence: CASSPGHLYEQYF.

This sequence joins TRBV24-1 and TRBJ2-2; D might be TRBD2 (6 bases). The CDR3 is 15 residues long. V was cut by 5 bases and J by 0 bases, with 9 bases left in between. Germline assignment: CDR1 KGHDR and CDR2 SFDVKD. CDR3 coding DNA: TGTGCCACCAGTGCCGGGAGACCGAACACCGGGGAGCTGTTTTTT. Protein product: CATSAGRPNTGELFF.

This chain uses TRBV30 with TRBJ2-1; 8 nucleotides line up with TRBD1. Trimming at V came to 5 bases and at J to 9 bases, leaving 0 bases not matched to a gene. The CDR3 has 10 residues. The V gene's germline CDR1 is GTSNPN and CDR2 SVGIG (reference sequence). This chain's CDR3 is CAWGTGEQFF. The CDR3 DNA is TGTGCCTGGGGGACAGGTGAGCAGTTCTTC.

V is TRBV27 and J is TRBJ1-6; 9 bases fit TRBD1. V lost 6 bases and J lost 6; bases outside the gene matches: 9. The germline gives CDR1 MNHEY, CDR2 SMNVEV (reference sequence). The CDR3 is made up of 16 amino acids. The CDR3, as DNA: TGTGCCAGCAGATACCGACCGGGACAGGGTAATTCACCCCTCCACTTT. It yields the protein CASRYRPGQGNSPLHF.

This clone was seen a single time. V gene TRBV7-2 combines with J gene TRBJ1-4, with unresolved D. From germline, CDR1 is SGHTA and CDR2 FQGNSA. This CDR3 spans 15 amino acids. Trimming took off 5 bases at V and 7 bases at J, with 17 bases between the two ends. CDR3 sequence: CASSPLLTTGEKLFF. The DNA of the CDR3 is TGTGCCAGCAGCCCTCTGCTCACGACGGGTGAAAAACTGTTTTTT. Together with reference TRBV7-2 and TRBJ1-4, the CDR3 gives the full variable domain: GAGVSQSPSNKVTEKGKDVELRCDPISGHTALYWYRQSLGQGLEFLIYFQGNSAPDKSGLPSDRFSAERTGGSVSTLTIQRTQQEDSAVYLCASSPLLTTGEKLFFGSGTQLSVL.

This CDR3 reads CASSSREGQYEQYF. In DNA, the CDR3 is TGTGCCAGCAGTTCCCGGGAGGGACAGTACGAGCAGTACTTC. The gene calls are TRBV6-5 and TRBJ2-7; weak D call: TRBD2 (8 bases). From germline, CDR1 is MNHEY and CDR2 SVGAGI. The ends were cut back, 4 bases at V and 4 bases at J, with 14 bases in the middle. The CDR3 totals 14 residues.

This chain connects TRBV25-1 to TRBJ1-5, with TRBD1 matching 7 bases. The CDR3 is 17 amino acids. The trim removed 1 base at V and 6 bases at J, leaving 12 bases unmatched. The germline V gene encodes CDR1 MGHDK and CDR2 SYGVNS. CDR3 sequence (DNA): TGTGCCAGCAGTGAATGTAGAGGGGGCGCATTGTGTCAGCCCCAGCATTTT. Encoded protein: CASSECRGGALCQPQHF.

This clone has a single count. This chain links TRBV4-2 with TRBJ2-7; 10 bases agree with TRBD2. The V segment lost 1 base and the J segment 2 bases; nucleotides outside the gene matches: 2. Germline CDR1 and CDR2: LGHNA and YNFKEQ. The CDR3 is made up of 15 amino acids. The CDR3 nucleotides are TGTGCCAGCAGCCAAGGGACTAGCGGTACCTACGAGCAGTACTTC. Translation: CASSQGTSGTYEQYF.

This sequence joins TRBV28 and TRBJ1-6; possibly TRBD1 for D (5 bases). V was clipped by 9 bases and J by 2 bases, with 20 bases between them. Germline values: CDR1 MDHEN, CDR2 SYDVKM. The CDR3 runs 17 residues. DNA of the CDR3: TGTGCCAGTCACAACAGGTTACTTGGAACCTATAATTCACCCCTCCACTTT. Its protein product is CASHNRLLGTYNSPLHF.

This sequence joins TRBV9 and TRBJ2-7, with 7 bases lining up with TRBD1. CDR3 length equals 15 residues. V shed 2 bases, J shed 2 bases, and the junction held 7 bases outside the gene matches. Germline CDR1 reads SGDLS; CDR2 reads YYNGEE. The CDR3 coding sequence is TGTGCCAGCAGCGTCCAGGGGACAGCGACCTACGAGCAGTACTTC. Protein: CASSVQGTATYEQYF.

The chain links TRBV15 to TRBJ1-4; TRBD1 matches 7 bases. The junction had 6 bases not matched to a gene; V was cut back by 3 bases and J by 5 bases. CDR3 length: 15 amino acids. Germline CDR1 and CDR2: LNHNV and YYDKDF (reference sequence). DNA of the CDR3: TGTGCCACCAGCAGTTTGGGGACAGAAAATGAAAAACTGTTTTTT. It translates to CATSSLGTENEKLFF.

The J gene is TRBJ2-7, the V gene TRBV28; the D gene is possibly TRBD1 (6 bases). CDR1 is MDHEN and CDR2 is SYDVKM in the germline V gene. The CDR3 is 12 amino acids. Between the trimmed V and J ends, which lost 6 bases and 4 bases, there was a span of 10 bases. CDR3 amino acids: CASSQTGYEQYF. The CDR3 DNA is TGTGCCAGCAGCCAAACAGGGTACGAGCAGTACTTC.

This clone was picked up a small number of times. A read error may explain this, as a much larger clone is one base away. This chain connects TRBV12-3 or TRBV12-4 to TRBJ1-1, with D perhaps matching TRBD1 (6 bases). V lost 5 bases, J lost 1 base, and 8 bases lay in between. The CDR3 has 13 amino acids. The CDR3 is CASSPTGNTEAFF. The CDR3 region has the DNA TGTGCCAGCAGTCCGACAGGGAACACTGAAGCTTTCTTT.